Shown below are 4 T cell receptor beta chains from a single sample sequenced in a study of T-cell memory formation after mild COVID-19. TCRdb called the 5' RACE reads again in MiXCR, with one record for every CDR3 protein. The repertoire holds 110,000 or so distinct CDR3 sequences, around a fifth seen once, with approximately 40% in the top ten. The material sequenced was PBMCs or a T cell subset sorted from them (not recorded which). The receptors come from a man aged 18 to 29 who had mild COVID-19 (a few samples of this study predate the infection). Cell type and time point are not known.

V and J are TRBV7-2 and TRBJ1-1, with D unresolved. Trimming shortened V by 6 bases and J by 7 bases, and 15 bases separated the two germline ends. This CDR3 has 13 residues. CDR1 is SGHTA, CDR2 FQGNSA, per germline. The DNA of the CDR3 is TGTGCCAGCAGTCAACCCCCAGACGTTGAAGCTTTCTTT. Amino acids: CASSQPPDVEAFF.

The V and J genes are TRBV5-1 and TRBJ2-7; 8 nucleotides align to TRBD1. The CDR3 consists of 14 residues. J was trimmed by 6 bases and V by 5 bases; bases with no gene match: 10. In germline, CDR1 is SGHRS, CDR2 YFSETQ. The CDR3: CASSPGTGWGEQYF. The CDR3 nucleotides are TGCGCCAGCAGTCCCGGGACAGGTTGGGGCGAGCAGTACTTC.

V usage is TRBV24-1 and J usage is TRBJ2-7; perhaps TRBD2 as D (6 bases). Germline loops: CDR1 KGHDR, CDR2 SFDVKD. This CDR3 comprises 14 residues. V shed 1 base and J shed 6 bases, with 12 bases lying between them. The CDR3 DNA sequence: TGTGCCACCAGTGATTTCGCGGGGTGGGGCGAGCAGTACGTC. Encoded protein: CATSDFAGWGEQYV.

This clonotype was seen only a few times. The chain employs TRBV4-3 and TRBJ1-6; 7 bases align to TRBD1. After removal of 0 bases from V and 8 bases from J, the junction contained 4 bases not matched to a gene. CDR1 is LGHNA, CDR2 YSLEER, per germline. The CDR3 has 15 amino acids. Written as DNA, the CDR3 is TGCGCCAGCAGCCAAGAAGGGGGCTGGGATTCACCCCTCCACTTT. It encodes CASSQEGGWDSPLHF.